The 21 T cell receptor beta chains below all came from one sample that was sequenced in a study of post-analysis software for immune sequencing data. Study conclusions and caveats: When patients were compared with controls, 4 or 5 TRBV segments were more frequent, TRBV5-6, TRBV5-1 and TRBV20-1 among them.

Antigens of these TCRs are unknown. The authors incorporated unique molecular identifiers into the TCR beta cDNA libraries. TCRdb reprocessed the PCR reads via MiXCR and lists one record per CDR3 protein. The sample includes a few hundred thousand distinct CDR3 sequences, approximately 38% seen only once; the top ten take over 10%. Sequenced: blood. All receptors come from a girl between 10 and 17 years old with multiple sclerosis.

The V call is TRBV28, the J call TRBJ2-5; 9 positions agree with TRBD2. This CDR3 is 15 amino acids long. Germline V lookup: CDR1 MDHEN, CDR2 SYDVKM. J gave up 2 bases and V 6 bases, and 7 bases lay outside the gene matches. The DNA of the CDR3 is TGTGCCAGCAGAGAGATAGCGGGGGATCAAGAGACCCAGTACTTC. This sequence encodes CASREIAGDQETQYF.

A few counts support this clonotype. The gene calls are TRBV6-6 and TRBJ2-4; D may be TRBD1 or TRBD2 (7 bases each). Germline CDR1 is MNHNY and CDR2 is SVGAGI (reference sequence). Deletions cut 6 bases from V and 3 bases from J, with 12 bases between. CDR3 length equals 14 residues. CDR3 protein: CASSTGEGKNIQYF. CDR3 nucleotide sequence: TGTGCCAGCAGCACAGGGGAGGGCAAAAACATTCAGTACTTC.

This clonotype appeared a few times. This chain uses TRBV4-1 with TRBJ1-2, with unresolved D. V lost 0 bases and J 4 bases, leaving 15 bases between the germline ends. Germline assignment: CDR1 MGHRA and CDR2 YSYEKL. There are 16 residues in the CDR3. The CDR3 sequence is CASSQDRDNTLYGYTF. The CDR3 DNA reads as TGCGCCAGCAGCCAAGATAGAGACAATACTCTCTATGGCTACACCTTC.

In the case of this clonotype: A much larger clonotype is one base distant, so this may be a read error. This chain joins TRBV20-1 and TRBJ1-2; D remains unclear. CDR1 DFQATT and CDR2 SNEGSKA come from the germline V gene (reference sequence). V gave up 6 bases and J gave up 4 bases, with 9 bases separating them. The length of the CDR3 is 11 residues. This chain's CDR3 is CSAAGRYGYTF. The CDR3 DNA sequence: TGCAGTGCCGCCGGACGCTATGGCTACACCTTC.

The chain carries TRBV20-1 and TRBJ2-7; 7 positions match TRBD1. This CDR3 region has 15 residues. Germline V gives CDR1 DFQATT, CDR2 SNEGSKA (reference sequence). V lost 3 bases to trimming and J lost 1 base; unmatched junction nucleotides: 9. The DNA of the CDR3 is TGCAGTGCTAGGCTAATTGGGGACAGATCCTACGAGCAGTACTTC. Residues: CSARLIGDRSYEQYF.

Only one count was recorded for this clonotype. This chain joins TRBV10-3 and TRBJ1-1; D perhaps matches TRBD1 (5 bases). CDR1 ENHRY and CDR2 SYGVKD come from the germline V gene. The CDR3 is made up of 13 amino acids. Between the trimmed V and J ends, which lost 4 bases and 1 base, there was a span of 7 bases. CDR3 sequence: CAISVGGNTEAFF. For the CDR3, the DNA is TGTGCCATCAGTGTGGGGGGGAACACTGAAGCTTTCTTT.

The chain joins TRBV10-2 to TRBJ2-1; weak D call: TRBD2 (6 bases). Trimming took 3 bases from V and 0 from J, leaving 9 bases between them. The CDR3 consists of 15 residues. Per the germline V gene, CDR1 is WSHSY and CDR2 is SAAADI. CDR3 residues: CASSDAGSSYNEQFF. DNA of the CDR3: TGCGCCAGCAGTGACGCCGGGAGCTCCTACAATGAGCAGTTCTTC.

This clonotype was observed a handful of times. This chain joins TRBV4-3 and TRBJ1-1, with D unclear. The CDR3 totals 19 residues. Trimming left V 0 bases short and J 1 base short, with 21 bases between. The germline CDR1 and CDR2 sequences are LGHNA and YSLEER. The CDR3 region has the DNA TGCGCCAGCAGCCAAGATCTTAGGGATTTAGGTGTTGCGAACACTGAAGCTTTCTTT. Encoded protein: CASSQDLRDLGVANTEAFF.

The chain employs TRBV5-1 and TRBJ2-2, with no clear D. The CDR3 spans 16 residues. Germline V gives CDR1 SGHRS, CDR2 YFSETQ. V lost 0 bases and J 4 bases, leaving 13 bases between the germline ends. CDR3 amino acids: CASSLGRQAVTGELFF. The DNA of the CDR3 is TGCGCCAGCAGCTTGGGACGTCAGGCGGTCACCGGGGAGCTGTTTTTT.

The gene calls are TRBV7-9 and TRBJ2-1, with TRBD1 matching over 9 bases. The V gene's germline CDR1 is SEHNR and CDR2 FQNEAQ (reference sequence). Germline trimming cut 4 bases from V and 2 bases from J; bases unmatched to any gene: 3. CDR3 length: 15 amino acids. The CDR3 DNA follows: TGTGCCAGCAGCTCGGGGACAGGGCCCTACAATGAGCAGTTCTTC. Translating gives CASSSGTGPYNEQFF.

This clonotype was counted ten times or more. The chain employs TRBV19 and TRBJ2-3; D unclear. Trimming removed 1 base from V and 5 bases from J, with 7 bases in between. This CDR3 region has 13 residues. The germline CDR1 and CDR2 sequences are LNHDA and SQIVND (reference sequence). In nucleotides, the CDR3 is TGTGCCAGTAGTATAGGCCTTCTAGATACGCAGTATTTT. Protein: CASSIGLLDTQYF. Full variable domain (outside the CDR3, taken from reference TRBV19 and TRBJ2-3): DGGITQSPKYLFRKEGQNVTLSCEQNLNHDAMYWYRQDPGQGLRLIYYSQIVNDFQKGDIAEGYSVSREKKESFPLTVTSAQKNPTAFYLCASSIGLLDTQYFGPGTRLTVL.

The chain is built from TRBV20-1 and TRBJ2-1; no clear D. Germline V lookup: CDR1 DFQATT, CDR2 SNEGSKA (reference sequence). V was trimmed by 0 bases and J by 9 bases, leaving 12 bases between them. The CDR3 is 13 amino acids. The CDR3 region is CSARDRDHGEQFF. The CDR3 region has the DNA TGCAGTGCTAGAGATCGAGATCACGGTGAGCAGTTCTTC.

The rearrangement links TRBV12-3 or TRBV12-4 to TRBJ2-3; D is possibly TRBD2 (7 bases). CDR3 length: 14 residues. V was pared by 4 bases and J by 6 bases, with 14 bases between. CDR3 nucleotides: TGTGCCAGCAGTTCTACGGCGGGGGCGGATACGCAGTATTTT. This codes for CASSSTAGADTQYF.

With respect to this clonotype: Compared with germline, one end of the junction differs, possibly owing to a read error. The chain joins TRBV9 to TRBJ2-4; no clear D gene. The DNA end is more similar to TRBJ2-7, so the J call may be wrong. The CDR3 runs to 15 residues. Germline values: CDR1 SGDLS, CDR2 YYNGEE. The CDR3 region is CANSVGVQPSYEQYF. The CDR3 nucleotides read TGTGCCAACAGCGTAGGAGTTCAGCCTTCCTACGAGCAGTACTTC.

In its sample, this clonotype was seen many times. The J gene is TRBJ2-1, the V gene TRBV29-1; D not resolved. The germline V gene encodes CDR1 SQVTM and CDR2 ANQGSEA. CDR3 length: 12 residues. The ends were cut back, 4 bases at V and 5 bases at J, with 9 bases in the middle. This chain's CDR3 is CSVGQSNNEQFF. The CDR3 region has the DNA TGCAGCGTTGGTCAGTCCAACAATGAGCAGTTCTTC.

The chain combines TRBV20-1 with TRBJ2-1; 13 bases line up with TRBD2. Germline V lookup: CDR1 DFQATT, CDR2 SNEGSKA (reference sequence). The CDR3 is made up of 15 amino acids. Losses at the gene ends were 2 bases for V and 5 bases for J; bases not matched to a gene: 3. The CDR3 region is CSARPGLAGHNEQFF. The CDR3 DNA reads as TGCAGTGCTAGACCGGGACTAGCGGGGCACAATGAGCAGTTCTTC.

The V and J genes are TRBV4-1 and TRBJ1-2, with a possible D match to TRBD1 (6 bases). CDR1 is MGHRA and CDR2 is YSYEKL in the germline V gene. Trimming stripped 4 bases from V and 2 bases from J, with 23 bases between. The CDR3 is 18 residues long. This CDR3 is CASSRLSGAKGENYGYTF. The CDR3 coding sequence is TGCGCCAGCAGCCGCCTTTCAGGGGCGAAGGGCGAAAACTATGGCTACACCTTC.

There are a few counts of this clonotype. The chain employs TRBV20-1 and TRBJ2-6, with a possible D match to TRBD2 (7 bases). Trimming took off 5 bases at V and 4 bases at J, with 18 bases between the two ends. The germline CDR1 and CDR2 sequences are DFQATT and SNEGSKA (reference sequence). CDR3 length equals 16 residues. CDR3 coding DNA: TGCAGTGCTCCGGGGGAGGGGGGTCTCGGGGCCAACGTCCTGACTTTC. Protein: CSAPGEGGLGANVLTF.

In its sample, this clonotype was seen a few times. The CDR3, as DNA: TGCAGTGCTAGAGAAGCCCCTGGCAAGCGGGAAGCTTTCTTT. This translates into CSAREAPGKREAFF. V gene TRBV20-1 combines with J gene TRBJ1-1; no clear D gene. CDR1 DFQATT and CDR2 SNEGSKA come from the germline V gene (reference sequence). The CDR3 loop spans 14 amino acids. V lost 0 bases and J 8 bases, leaving 16 bases between the germline ends.

The chain uses TRBV5-1 and TRBJ1-2, with 8 bases lining up with TRBD1. Germline V gene sequence: CDR1 SGHRS, CDR2 YFSETQ. CDR3 length: 16 residues. V lost 4 bases and J lost 3; bases outside the gene matches: 11. CDR3 sequence: CASSPRTGWADYGYTF. CDR3 DNA: TGCGCCAGCAGCCCCAGGACAGGGTGGGCGGACTATGGCTACACCTTC.

This chain links TRBV11-1 with TRBJ2-1, with 7 bases aligning to TRBD2. The CDR3 covers 14 residues. J lost 6 bases, V lost 4 bases, and 6 bases had no gene match. The germline V gene encodes CDR1 SGHAT and CDR2 FQDESV (reference sequence). This chain's CDR3 is CASSYRDYSNEQFF. Here the CDR3 DNA reads TGTGCCAGCAGCTACCGGGACTATAGCAATGAGCAGTTCTTC.